This is a list of T cell receptor beta chains from one sample in a study of CDR3 diversity in severe acne. TCRdb processed the PCR reads anew with MiXCR; each CDR3 protein has one entry. The data hold tens of thousands of distinct CDR3 sequences, with roughly 49% observed a single time. Sequenced sample: blood. The origin of the receptors is a male donor with severe acne vulgaris. The CDR3 runs from the conserved cysteine through the conserved F or W. D genes are given only for firm matches. Clone size is not always given. Where it is, it says once, few, many or a class for expanded clones.

j_call: TRBJ2-1
v_call: TRBV5-1
clone_size: NA
d_call: TRBD2
cdr3_nt: TGCGCCAGCAGAACTAGCGGGACCTACAATGAGCAGTTCTTC
cdr3_aa: CASRTSGTYNEQFF

j_call: TRBJ1-5
v_call: TRBV3-1
clone_size: many
d_call: NA
cdr3_nt: TGTGCCAGCTGCCTACGGGGGGGACAGCCCCAGCATTTT
cdr3_aa: CASCLRGGQPQHF

j_call: TRBJ2-2
v_call: TRBV10-2
clone_size: NA
d_call: TRBD1
cdr3_nt: TGCGCCAGCAGCTTAAGGGTGCGGGACAGGGGGCCCCCCCCCCAATCAAACACCGGGGAGCTGTTTTTT
cdr3_aa: CASSLRVRDRGPPPQSNTGELFF

j_call: TRBJ2-1
v_call: TRBV5-4
clone_size: NA
d_call: TRBD1
cdr3_nt: TGTGCCAGCAGCTTGGCGGGACAGGGGAGGGGCGAGCAGTTCTTC
cdr3_aa: CASSLAGQGRGEQFF

j_call: TRBJ2-6
v_call: TRBV7-3
clone_size: NA
d_call: NA
cdr3_nt: TGTGCCAGCAGCCCACTGCGCTCTGGGGCCAACGTCCTGACTTTC
cdr3_aa: CASSPLRSGANVLTF

j_call: TRBJ2-1
v_call: TRBV9
clone_size: NA
d_call: TRBD2
cdr3_nt: TGTGCCAGCAGCTCACGACTAGCGGGAGCTTACAATGAGCAGTTCTTC
cdr3_aa: CASSSRLAGAYNEQFF

j_call: TRBJ2-1
v_call: TRBV6-5
clone_size: NA
d_call: NA
cdr3_nt: TGTGCCAGCGCGAGGGGTGGTTACAATGAGCAGTTCTTC
cdr3_aa: CASARGGYNEQFF

j_call: TRBJ1-1
v_call: TRBV6-4
clone_size: many
d_call: NA
cdr3_nt: TGTGCCAGCAGTGCGACAGAGTACACTGAAGCTTTCTTT
cdr3_aa: CASSATEYTEAFF

j_call: TRBJ2-3
v_call: TRBV11-2
clone_size: NA
d_call: TRBD2
cdr3_nt: TGTGCCAGCAGCTGGTTTCCTAGCGGGACTAGCACAGATACGCAGTATTTT
cdr3_aa: CASSWFPSGTSTDTQYF

j_call: TRBJ2-1
v_call: TRBV24-1
clone_size: many
d_call: TRBD1
cdr3_nt: TGTGCCACCAGTGATTCATCCGGGACAGGGCATTACAATGAGCAGTTCTTC
cdr3_aa: CATSDSSGTGHYNEQFF

j_call: TRBJ2-1
v_call: TRBV4-2
clone_size: many
d_call: NA
cdr3_nt: TGTGCCAGCAGCCAAGTCGGGGGAGGGGGGCACAGCTCCTACAATGAGCAGTTCTTC
cdr3_aa: CASSQVGGGGHSSYNEQFF

j_call: TRBJ2-2
v_call: TRBV28
clone_size: many
d_call: NA
cdr3_nt: TGTGCCAGCACCCGTCCCGCAGACTGGGGTCCCGCCGGGGAGCTGTTTTTT
cdr3_aa: CASTRPADWGPAGELFF

j_call: TRBJ2-7
v_call: TRBV13
clone_size: NA
d_call: TRBD1
cdr3_nt: TGTGCCAGCAACACAGGGGGCTCCTACGAGCAGTACTTC
cdr3_aa: CASNTGGSYEQYF

j_call: TRBJ2-1
v_call: TRBV12-5
clone_size: NA
d_call: NA
cdr3_nt: TGTGCTAGTGGTTTGAGAACGGCCTTAGGGGGAAGCTCCTACAATGGGCAGTTCTTC
cdr3_aa: CASGLRTALGGSSYNGQFF

j_call: TRBJ2-3
v_call: TRBV7-9
clone_size: NA
d_call: TRBD1
cdr3_nt: TGTGCCAGCAGTAGTAGACAGGGGAGCACGGATACGCGGTATTTT
cdr3_aa: CASSSRQGSTDTRYF

j_call: TRBJ1-1
v_call: TRBV5-1
clone_size: few
d_call: TRBD1
cdr3_nt: TGCGCCAGCAGCAGACAGGGTCCTGAAGCTTTCTTT
cdr3_aa: CASSRQGPEAFF

j_call: TRBJ1-5
v_call: TRBV20-1
clone_size: medium-sized
d_call: NA
cdr3_nt: TGCAGTGTTCCCATTTGGCATGGCAATAGCAATCAGCCCCAGCATTTT
cdr3_aa: CSVPIWHGNSNQPQHF